This T cell receptor (beta chain) was retrieved from a study of blood T cell repertoires in COVID-19. The CDR3 runs 14 residues. Trimming left V 3 bases short and J 2 bases short, with 11 bases between. Germline V gene data show CDR1 as LNHNV and CDR2 as YYDKDF (reference sequence). Data came from immunoSEQ multiplex PCR; TCRdb stores just in-frame clones and leaves some out. Of approximately 300,000 clones in the sample, almost 90% are singletons; the top ten hold 1%. Sequenced: peripheral blood. The J gene is TRBJ2-7, the V gene TRBV15, with a possible D match to TRBD1 (6 bases). This sequence was found in a woman aged 40 to 50 with COVID-19, enrolled during active disease. CDR3 residues: CATSRNRETYEQYF. CDR3 nucleotide sequence: TGTGCCACCAGCAGGAACAGGGAAACCTACGAGCAGTACTTC.